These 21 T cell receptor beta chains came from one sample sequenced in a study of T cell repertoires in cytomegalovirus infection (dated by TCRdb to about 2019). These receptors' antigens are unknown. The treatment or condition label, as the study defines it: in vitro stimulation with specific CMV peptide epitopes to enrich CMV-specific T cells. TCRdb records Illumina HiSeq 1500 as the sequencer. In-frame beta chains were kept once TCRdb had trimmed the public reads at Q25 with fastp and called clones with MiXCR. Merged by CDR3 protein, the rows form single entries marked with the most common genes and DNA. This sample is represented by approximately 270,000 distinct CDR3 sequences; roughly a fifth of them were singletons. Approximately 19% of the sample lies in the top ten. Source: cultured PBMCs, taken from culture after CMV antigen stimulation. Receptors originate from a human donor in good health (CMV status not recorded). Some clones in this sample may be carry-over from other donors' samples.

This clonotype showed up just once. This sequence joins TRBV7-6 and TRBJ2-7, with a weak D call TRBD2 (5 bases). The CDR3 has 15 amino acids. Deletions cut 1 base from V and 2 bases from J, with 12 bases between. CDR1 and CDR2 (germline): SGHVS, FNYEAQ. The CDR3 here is CASSLVALAAYEQYF. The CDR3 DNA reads TGTGCCAGCAGCTTAGTCGCCCTAGCAGCCTACGAGCAGTACTTC.

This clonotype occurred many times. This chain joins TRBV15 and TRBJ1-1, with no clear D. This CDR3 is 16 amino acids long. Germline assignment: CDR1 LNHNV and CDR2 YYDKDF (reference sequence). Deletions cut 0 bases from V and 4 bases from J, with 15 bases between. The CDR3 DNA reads TGTGCCACCAGCAGAGATAGGGCCAGAGGTCCCACTGAAGCTTTCTTT. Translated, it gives CATSRDRARGPTEAFF.

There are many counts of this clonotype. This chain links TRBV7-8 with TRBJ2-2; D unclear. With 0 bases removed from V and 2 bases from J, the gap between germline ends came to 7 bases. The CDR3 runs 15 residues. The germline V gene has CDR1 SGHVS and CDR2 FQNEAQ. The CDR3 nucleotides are TGTGCCAGCAGCTTAGCACAGAAAAACACCGGGGAGCTGTTTTTT. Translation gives CASSLAQKNTGELFF.

CDR3 DNA: TGTGCCAGCAGCTCGAAACTAGGGAACCAAGAGACCCAGTACTTC. This sequence encodes CASSSKLGNQETQYF. The chain uses TRBV7-9 and TRBJ2-5; a possible D gene is TRBD2 (5 bases). Germline values: CDR1 SEHNR, CDR2 FQNEAQ (reference sequence). The CDR3 has 15 amino acids. V was shortened by 4 bases and J by 0 bases, with 12 bases between the two germline ends. Based on the CDR3 plus reference TRBV7-9 and TRBJ2-5, the full variable domain is DTGVSQNPRHKITKRGQNVTFRCDPISEHNRLYWYRQTLGQGPEFLTYFQNEAQLEKSRLLSDRFSAERPKGSFSTLEIQRTEQGDSAMYLCASSSKLGNQETQYFGPGTRLLVL.

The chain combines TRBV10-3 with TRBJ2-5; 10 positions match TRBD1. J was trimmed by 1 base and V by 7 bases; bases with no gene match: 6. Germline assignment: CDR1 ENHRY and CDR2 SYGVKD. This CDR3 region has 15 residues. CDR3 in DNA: TGTGCCATCAAGACGACAGGGGGCGTCCAAGAGACCCAGTACTTC. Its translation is CAIKTTGGVQETQYF.

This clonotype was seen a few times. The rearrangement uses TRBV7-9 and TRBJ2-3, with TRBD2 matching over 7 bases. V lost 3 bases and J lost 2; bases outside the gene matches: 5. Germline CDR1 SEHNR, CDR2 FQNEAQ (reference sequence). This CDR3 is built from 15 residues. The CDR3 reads CASSFGGSPTDTQYF. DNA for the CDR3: TGTGCCAGCAGCTTCGGCGGGAGCCCCACAGATACGCAGTATTTT.

In DNA form, the CDR3 reads TGCAGTGTTGCACGTTCTGGGTCGCTAGCGGGAAAGGACGAGCAGTACTTC. It yields the protein CSVARSGSLAGKDEQYF. The rearrangement uses TRBV20-1 and TRBJ2-7; 9 positions match TRBD2. From germline, CDR1 is DFQATT and CDR2 SNEGSKA (reference sequence). CDR3 length equals 17 residues. Losses at the gene ends were 7 bases for V and 5 bases for J; bases not matched to a gene: 21.

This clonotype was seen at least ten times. In DNA, the CDR3 is TGTGCCAGCAGCTTAGGCTGGGAGACCCAGTACTTC. It is translated as CASSLGWETQYF. The chain links TRBV7-2 to TRBJ2-5; D remains ambiguous. Germline V CDR1 and CDR2: SGHTA, FQGNSA. Trimming took 1 base from V and 5 from J, leaving 5 bases between them. There are 12 residues in the CDR3.

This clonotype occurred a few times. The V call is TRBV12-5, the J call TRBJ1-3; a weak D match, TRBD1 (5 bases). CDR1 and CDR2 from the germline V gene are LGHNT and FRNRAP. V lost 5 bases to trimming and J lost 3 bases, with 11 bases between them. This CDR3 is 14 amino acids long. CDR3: CASGSGAFGNTIYF. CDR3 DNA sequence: TGTGCTAGTGGTAGCGGGGCTTTTGGAAACACCATATATTTT.

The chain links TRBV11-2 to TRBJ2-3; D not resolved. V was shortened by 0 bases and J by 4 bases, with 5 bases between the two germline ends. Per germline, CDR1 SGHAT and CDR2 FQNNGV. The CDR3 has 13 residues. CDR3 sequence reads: CASSLDRADTQYF. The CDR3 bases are TGTGCCAGCAGCTTAGATCGGGCAGATACGCAGTATTTT.

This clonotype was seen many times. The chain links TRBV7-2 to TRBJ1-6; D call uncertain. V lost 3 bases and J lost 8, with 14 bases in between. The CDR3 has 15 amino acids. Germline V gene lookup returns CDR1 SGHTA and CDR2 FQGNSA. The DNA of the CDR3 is TGTGCCAGCAGCTTTCAGTTAAGGCTGGATTCACCCCTCCACTTT. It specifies CASSFQLRLDSPLHF.

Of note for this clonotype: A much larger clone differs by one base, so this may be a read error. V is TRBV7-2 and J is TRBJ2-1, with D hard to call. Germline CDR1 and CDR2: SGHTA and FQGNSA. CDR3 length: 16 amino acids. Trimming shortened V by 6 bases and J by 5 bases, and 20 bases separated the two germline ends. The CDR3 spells CASRYSGLVEDNEQFF. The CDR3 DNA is TGTGCCAGCAGGTACTCCGGGCTAGTGGAAGACAATGAGCAGTTCTTC.

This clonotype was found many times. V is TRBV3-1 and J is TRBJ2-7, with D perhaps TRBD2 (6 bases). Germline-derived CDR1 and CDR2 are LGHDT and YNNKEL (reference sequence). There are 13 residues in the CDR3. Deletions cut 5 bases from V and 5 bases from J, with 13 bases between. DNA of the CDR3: TGTGCCAGCAGCGGGGACTCCCGGGACGAGCAGTACTTC. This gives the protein CASSGDSRDEQYF.

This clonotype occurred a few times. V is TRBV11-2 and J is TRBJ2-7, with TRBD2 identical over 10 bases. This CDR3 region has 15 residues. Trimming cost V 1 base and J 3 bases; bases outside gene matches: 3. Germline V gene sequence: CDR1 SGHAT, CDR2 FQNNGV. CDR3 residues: CASSLASGRVYEQYF. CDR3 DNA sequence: TGTGCCAGCAGCTTAGCGAGCGGGAGGGTCTACGAGCAGTACTTC.

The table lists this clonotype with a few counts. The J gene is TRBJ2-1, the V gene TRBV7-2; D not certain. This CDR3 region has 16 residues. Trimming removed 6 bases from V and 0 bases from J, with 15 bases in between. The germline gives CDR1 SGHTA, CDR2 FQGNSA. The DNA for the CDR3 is TGTGCCAGCAGGGCCTTTTTTCGAACCTCCTACAATGAGCAGTTCTTC. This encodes CASRAFFRTSYNEQFF. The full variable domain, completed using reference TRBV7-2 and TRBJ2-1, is GAGVSQSPSNKVTEKGKDVELRCDPISGHTALYWYRQSLGQGLEFLIYFQGNSAPDKSGLPSDRFSAERTGGSVSTLTIQRTQQEDSAVYLCASRAFFRTSYNEQFFGPGTRLTVL.

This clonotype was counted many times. This CDR3 is CASSYSTGARYGYTF. The CDR3 DNA is TGTGCCAGCAGTTACTCGACAGGGGCTCGTTATGGCTACACCTTC. The rearrangement links TRBV6-2 or TRBV6-3 to TRBJ1-2; 8 positions match TRBD1. Germline CDR1 and CDR2: MNHEY and SVGEGT. V lost 0 bases, J lost 5 bases, and 5 bases stayed unmatched. This CDR3 is built from 15 residues.

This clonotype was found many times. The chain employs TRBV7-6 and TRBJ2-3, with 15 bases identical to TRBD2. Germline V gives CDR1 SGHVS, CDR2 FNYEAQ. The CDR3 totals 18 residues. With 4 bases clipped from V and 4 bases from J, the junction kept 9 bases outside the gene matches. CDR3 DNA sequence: TGTGCCAGCAGCTCCCTATGGACTAGCGGGAGGGGGGCAGATACGCAGTATTTT. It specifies CASSSLWTSGRGADTQYF.

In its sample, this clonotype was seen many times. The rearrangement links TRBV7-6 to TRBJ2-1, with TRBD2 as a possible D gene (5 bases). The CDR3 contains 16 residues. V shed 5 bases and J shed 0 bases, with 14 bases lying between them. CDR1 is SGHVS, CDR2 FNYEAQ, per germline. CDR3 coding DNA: TGTGCCAGCAGCCCGACCTCTAGCAACTCCTACAATGAGCAGTTCTTC. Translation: CASSPTSSNSYNEQFF. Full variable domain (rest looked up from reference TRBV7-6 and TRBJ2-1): GAGVSQSPRYKVTKRGQDVALRCDPISGHVSLYWYRQALGQGPEFLTYFNYEAQQDKSGLPNDRFSAERPEGSISTLTIQRTEQRDSAMYRCASSPTSSNSYNEQFFGPGTRLTVL.

DNA for the CDR3: TGTGCCACCAGTGATTCCTTGACTAGCGGGTACGAGCAGTACGTC. Translated, it gives CATSDSLTSGYEQYV. The chain links TRBV24-1 to TRBJ2-7, with TRBD2 identical over 10 bases. CDR1 is KGHDR, CDR2 SFDVKD, per germline. The V segment lost 2 bases and the J segment 4 bases; nucleotides outside the gene matches: 4. The CDR3 runs to 15 residues.

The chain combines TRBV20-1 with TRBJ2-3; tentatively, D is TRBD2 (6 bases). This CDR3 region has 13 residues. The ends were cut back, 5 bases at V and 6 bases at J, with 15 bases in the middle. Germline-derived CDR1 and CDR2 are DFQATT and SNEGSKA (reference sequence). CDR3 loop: CSAPPGDRDTQYF. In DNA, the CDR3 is TGCAGTGCTCCTCCGGGGGATAGGGATACGCAGTATTTT.

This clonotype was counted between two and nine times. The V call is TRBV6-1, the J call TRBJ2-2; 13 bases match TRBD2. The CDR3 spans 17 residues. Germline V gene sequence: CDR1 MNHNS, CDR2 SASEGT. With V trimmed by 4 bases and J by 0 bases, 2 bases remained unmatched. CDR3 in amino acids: CASSALAGGTNTGELFF. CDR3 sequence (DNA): TGTGCCAGCAGTGCACTAGCGGGAGGGACGAACACCGGGGAGCTGTTTTTT.